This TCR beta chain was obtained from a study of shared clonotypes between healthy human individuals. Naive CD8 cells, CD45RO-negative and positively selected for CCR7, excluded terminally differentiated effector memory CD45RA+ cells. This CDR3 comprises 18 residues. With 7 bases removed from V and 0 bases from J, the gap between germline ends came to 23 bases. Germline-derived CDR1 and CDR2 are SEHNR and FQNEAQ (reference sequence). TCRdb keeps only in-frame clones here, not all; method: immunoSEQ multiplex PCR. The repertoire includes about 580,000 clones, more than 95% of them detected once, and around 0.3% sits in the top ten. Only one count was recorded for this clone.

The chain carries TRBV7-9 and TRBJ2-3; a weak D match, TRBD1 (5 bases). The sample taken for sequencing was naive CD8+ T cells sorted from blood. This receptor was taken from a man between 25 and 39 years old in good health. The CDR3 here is CASKPGAYSNSSTDTQYF. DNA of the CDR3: TGTGCCAGCAAACCTGGGGCCTATAGTAATTCTAGCACAGATACGCAGTATTTT.